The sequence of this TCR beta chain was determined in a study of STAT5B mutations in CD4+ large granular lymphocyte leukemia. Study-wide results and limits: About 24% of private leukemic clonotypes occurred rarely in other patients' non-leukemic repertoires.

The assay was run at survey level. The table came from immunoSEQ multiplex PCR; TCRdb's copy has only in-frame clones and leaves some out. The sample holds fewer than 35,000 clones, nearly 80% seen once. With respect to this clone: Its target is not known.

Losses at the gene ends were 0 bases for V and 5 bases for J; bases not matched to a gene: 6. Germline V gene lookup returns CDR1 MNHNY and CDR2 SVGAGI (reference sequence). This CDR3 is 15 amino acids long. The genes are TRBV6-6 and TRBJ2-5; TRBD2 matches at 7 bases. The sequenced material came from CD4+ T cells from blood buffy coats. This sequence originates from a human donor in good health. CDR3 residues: CASSYSMGGMETQYF. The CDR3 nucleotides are TGTGCCAGCAGTTACTCGATGGGGGGGATGGAGACCCAGTACTTC.